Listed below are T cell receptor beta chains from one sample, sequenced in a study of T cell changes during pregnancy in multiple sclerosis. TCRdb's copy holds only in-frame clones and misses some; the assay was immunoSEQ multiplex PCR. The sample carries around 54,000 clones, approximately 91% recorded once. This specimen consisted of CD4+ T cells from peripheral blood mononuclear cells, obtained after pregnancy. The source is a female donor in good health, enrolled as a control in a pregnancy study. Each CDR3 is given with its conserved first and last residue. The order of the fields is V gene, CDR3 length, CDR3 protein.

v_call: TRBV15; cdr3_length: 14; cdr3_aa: CATSRDRYGETQYF
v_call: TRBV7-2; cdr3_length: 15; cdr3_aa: CASSLVVASGDTQYF
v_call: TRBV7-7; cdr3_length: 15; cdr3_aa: CASSLGGGGSYEQYF
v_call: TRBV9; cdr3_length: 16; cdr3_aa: CASSEGELTGLNEQFF
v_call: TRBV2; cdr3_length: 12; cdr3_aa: CASSASGHEQFF
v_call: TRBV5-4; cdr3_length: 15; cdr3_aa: CASSVGTAGQETQYF
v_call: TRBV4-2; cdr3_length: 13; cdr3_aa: CASSQDSGLAGYF
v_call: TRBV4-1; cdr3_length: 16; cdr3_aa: CASSQALAANTGELFF
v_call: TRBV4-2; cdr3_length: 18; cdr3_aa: CASSSTGALSSGANVLTF
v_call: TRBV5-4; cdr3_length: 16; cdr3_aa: CASRSPSGGNEETQYF
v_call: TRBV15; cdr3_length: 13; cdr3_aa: CATSRDVGNTIYF
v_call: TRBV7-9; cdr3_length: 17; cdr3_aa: CASSSRGQTSANYGYTF
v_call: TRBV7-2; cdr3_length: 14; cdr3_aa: CASSLAGMTDTQYF
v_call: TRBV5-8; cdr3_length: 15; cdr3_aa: CASSLAGGGPETQYF
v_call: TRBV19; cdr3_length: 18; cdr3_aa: CASSIQGAISGNIYEQYF
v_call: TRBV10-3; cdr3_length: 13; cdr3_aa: CAISEAGNEKLFF
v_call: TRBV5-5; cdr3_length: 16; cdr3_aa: CASSLTGGDSNQPQHF
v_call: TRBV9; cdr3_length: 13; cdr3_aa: CASSLGRADTQYF
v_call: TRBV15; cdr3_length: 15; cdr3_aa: CATSRTGGDGNTIYF
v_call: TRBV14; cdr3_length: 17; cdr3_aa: CASSQILSGQASYGYTF
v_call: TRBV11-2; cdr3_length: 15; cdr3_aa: CASSLAGTSTDTQYF
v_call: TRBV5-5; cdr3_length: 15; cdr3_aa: CASSSGLAGEYEQYF
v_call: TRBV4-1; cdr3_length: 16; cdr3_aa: CASSPQGGSSSYEQYF
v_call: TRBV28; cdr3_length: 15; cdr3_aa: CASSFRDWRTDTQYF
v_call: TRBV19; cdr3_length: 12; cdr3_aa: CASSYSNQPQHF
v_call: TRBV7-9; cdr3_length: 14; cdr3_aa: CASSLAGSEETQYF
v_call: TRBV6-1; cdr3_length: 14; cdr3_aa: CASRETSSGGEQYF
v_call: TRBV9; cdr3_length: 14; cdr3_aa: CASAKGGWDEKLFF
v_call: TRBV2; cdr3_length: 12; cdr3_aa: CASSLSNQPQHF
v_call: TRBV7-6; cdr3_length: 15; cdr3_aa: CASSLGSLSTDTQYF
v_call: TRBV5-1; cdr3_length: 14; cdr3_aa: CASSLALSEDGYTF
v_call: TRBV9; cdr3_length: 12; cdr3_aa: CASSSSGVGYTF
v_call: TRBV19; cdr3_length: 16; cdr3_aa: CASCSGDRPESYGYTF
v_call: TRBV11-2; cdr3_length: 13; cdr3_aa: CASSLDRQGGAFF
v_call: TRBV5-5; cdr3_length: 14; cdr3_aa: CASSSLGAVETQYF
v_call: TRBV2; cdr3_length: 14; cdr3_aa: CASSEDRGDSPLHF
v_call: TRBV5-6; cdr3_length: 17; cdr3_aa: CASSLVRTSGVWDEQFF
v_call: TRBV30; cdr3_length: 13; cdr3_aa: CAWKSTNTGELFF
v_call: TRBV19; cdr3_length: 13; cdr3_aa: CASSKRVVTEAFF
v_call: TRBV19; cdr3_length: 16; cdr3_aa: CASTIQASGGTDTQYF
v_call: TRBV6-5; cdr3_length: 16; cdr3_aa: CASSYSGGAVNTEAFF
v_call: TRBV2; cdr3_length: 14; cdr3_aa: CASSEGGLNEKLFF
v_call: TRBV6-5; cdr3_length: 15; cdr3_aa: CASQRGGANTGELFF
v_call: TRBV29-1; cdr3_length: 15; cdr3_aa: CSVDGGRGSYNEQFF
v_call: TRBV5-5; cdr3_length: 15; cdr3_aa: CASSLATVAGTGMFF
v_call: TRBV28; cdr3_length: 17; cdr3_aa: CASIPGLAGRVDYEQYF
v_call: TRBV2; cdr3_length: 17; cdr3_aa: CASTPWVGQGAKNIQYF
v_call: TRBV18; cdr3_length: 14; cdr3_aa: CASSPTGVTDTQYF
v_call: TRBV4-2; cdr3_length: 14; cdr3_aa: CASSPGGVADTQYF
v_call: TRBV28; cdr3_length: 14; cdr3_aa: CASSLASVNTEAFF
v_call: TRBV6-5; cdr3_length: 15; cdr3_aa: CASSYSGGGGSGYTF
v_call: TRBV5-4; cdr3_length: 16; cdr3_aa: CASSDTSGREYNEQFF
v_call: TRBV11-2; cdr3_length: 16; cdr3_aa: CASSLVVGSTFYEQYF
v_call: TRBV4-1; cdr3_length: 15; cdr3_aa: CASSLLAGGSYEQYF
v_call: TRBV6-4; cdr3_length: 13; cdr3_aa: CASSIWATGELFF
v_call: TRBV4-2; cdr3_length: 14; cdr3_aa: CASSQEGSKDTQYF
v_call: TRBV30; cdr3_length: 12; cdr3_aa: CAWRPPGNIQYF
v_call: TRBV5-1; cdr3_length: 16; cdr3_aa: CASSRTGGEEDTEAFF
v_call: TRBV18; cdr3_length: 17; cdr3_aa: CASSPSRDRVSNTEAFF
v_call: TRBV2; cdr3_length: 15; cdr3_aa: CASSVQRGSADTQYF